This TCR beta chain stems from a study of blood T cell repertoires in COVID-19. The wider study: Samples came from the United States, Italy and Spain, spanning acute and convalescent COVID-19.

Per germline, CDR1 KGHSH and CDR2 LQKENI. V was cut by 6 bases and J by 3 bases, with 9 bases left in between. CDR3 size: 12 residues. Here immunoSEQ multiplex PCR was the method, and the copy in TCRdb shows in-frame clones only, minus some. The data show about 120,000 clones, 70% to 80% seen once. This receptor was taken from a man between 65 and 80 years old with acute or convalescent COVID-19. Sequencing was performed on peripheral blood. The chain recombines TRBV18 with TRBJ2-7, with a possible D match to TRBD1 (6 bases). The CDR3 nucleotides read TGTGCCAGCTCGCAGGACAGCTACGAGCAGTACTTC. Residues: CASSQDSYEQYF.